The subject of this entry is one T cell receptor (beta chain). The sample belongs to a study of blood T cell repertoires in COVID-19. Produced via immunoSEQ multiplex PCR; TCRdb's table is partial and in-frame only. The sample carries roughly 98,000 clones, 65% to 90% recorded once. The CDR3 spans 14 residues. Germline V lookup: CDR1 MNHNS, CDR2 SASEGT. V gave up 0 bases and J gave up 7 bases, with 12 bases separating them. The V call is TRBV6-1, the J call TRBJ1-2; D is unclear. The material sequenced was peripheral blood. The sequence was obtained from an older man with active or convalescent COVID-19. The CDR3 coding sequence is TGTGCCAGCAGTGAAGCCCATAGCTCTTCTGGCTACACCTTC. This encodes CASSEAHSSSGYTF.